These 25 T cell receptor beta chains were sequenced from one sample in a study of shared clonotypes between healthy human individuals. This table comes from immunoSEQ multiplex PCR, and its TCRdb copy is limited to in-frame clones, with some not included. Among some 550,000 clones listed, more than 95% were seen once. The source material was naive CD4+ T cells sorted from blood. As for subset: CD45RA+ positively selected. The origin of the receptors is a woman aged 25 to 39 in good health.

This chain joins TRBV27 and TRBJ1-2; D unresolved. The CDR3 consists of 14 residues. CDR1 and CDR2 from the germline V gene are MNHEY and SMNVEV (reference sequence). V was clipped by 3 bases and J by 0 bases, with 8 bases between them. DNA of the CDR3: TGTGCCAGCAGTTTCGGGTCTCCTAACTATGGCTACACCTTC. Protein product: CASSFGSPNYGYTF.

The chain joins TRBV25-1 to TRBJ2-3; 7 bases map to TRBD2. The length of the CDR3 is 14 residues. Germline V gene data show CDR1 as MGHDK and CDR2 as SYGVNS. The J segment lost 3 bases and the V segment lost 4 bases, leaving 4 bases of the junction unmatched. CDR3 residues: CASSVRGGTDTQYF. The CDR3 region has the DNA TGTGCCAGCAGTGTTAGGGGAGGGACAGATACGCAGTATTTT. Combining the CDR3 with reference TRBV25-1 and TRBJ2-3 gives the whole variable domain EADIYQTPRYLVIGTGKKITLECSQTMGHDKMYWYQQDPGMELHLIHYSYGVNSTEKGDLSSESTVSRIRTEHFPLTLESARPSHTSQYLCASSVRGGTDTQYFGPGTRLTVL.

The chain is built from TRBV4-1 and TRBJ1-5; a weak D match, TRBD1 (6 bases). Trimming left V 1 base short and J 2 bases short, with 15 bases between. Germline V gives CDR1 MGHRA, CDR2 YSYEKL. The CDR3 length is 17 residues. The DNA of the CDR3 is TGCGCCAGCAGCCAAGTTCTGGACAGCCTTCGCAATCAGCCCCAGCATTTT. Translated, it gives CASSQVLDSLRNQPQHF.

The chain has TRBV29-1 and TRBJ2-1; 11 bases map to TRBD2. The CDR3 loop spans 15 amino acids. V gave up 4 bases and J gave up 8 bases; unmatched junction bases: 10. Germline V gene lookup returns CDR1 SQVTM and CDR2 ANQGSEA. CDR3 in DNA: TGCAGCGTTGTGCTCACTAGCGGGAGTTGGGATGAGCAGTTCTTC. Protein sequence: CSVVLTSGSWDEQFF.

The rearrangement links TRBV2 to TRBJ1-5; 7 bases fit TRBD1. V was clipped by 2 bases and J by 8 bases; unmatched bases: 21. The length of the CDR3 is 19 residues. Germline V gene sequence: CDR1 SNHLY, CDR2 FYNNEI. CDR3 sequence (DNA): TGTGCCAGCAGTGAAAGACAGGGACTTCGAGCGGGGACTTTGGAGCCCCAGCATTTT. Protein: CASSERQGLRAGTLEPQHF.

The chain links TRBV28 to TRBJ2-7, with TRBD1 identical over 11 bases. Germline CDR1 reads MDHEN; CDR2 reads SYDVKM. CDR3 length: 15 amino acids. Losses at the gene ends were 6 bases for V and 6 bases for J; bases not matched to a gene: 10. The CDR3 DNA is TGTGCCAGCAGGCCAACGGGACAGGGGGTATCCGAGCAGTACTTC. Protein: CASRPTGQGVSEQYF. Full variable domain (outside the CDR3, taken from reference TRBV28 and TRBJ2-7): DVKVTQSSRYLVKRTGEKVFLECVQDMDHENMFWYRQDPGLGLRLIYFSYDVKMKEKGDIPEGYSVSREKKERFSLILESASTNQTSMYLCASRPTGQGVSEQYFGPGTRLTVT.

CDR3 region: CASSRTTGPWEQYF. The CDR3 nucleotides are TGTGCCAGCAGTCGAACGACAGGACCCTGGGAGCAGTACTTC. V is TRBV7-8 and J is TRBJ2-7; maybe TRBD1 (6 bases). CDR3 length: 14 residues. The germline V gene has CDR1 SGHVS and CDR2 FQNEAQ. V dropped 6 bases and J dropped 7 bases, with 19 bases sitting between them.

The gene calls are TRBV7-8 and TRBJ2-1; 8 bases map to TRBD1. The V and J ends lost 4 bases and 0 bases, in that order; junction bases with no gene match: 11. This CDR3 has 18 residues. In germline, CDR1 is SGHVS, CDR2 FQNEAQ. In nucleotides, the CDR3 is TGTGCCAGCAGCTCGTACCGGGACAGGACCCCCTCCTACAATGAGCAGTTCTTC. Protein product: CASSSYRDRTPSYNEQFF.

The chain carries TRBV18 and TRBJ2-1; D uncertain. From germline, CDR1 is KGHSH and CDR2 LQKENI. The CDR3 is 12 residues long. The ends were cut back, 1 base at V and 8 bases at J, with 6 bases in the middle. The CDR3 protein is CASSPLLHEQFF. In DNA, the CDR3 is TGTGCCAGCTCACCACTTTTACATGAGCAGTTCTTC.

V usage is TRBV11-1 and J usage is TRBJ2-7; TRBD1 might be the D (7 bases). The germline V and J ends were trimmed by 5 bases and 5 bases, with 13 bases remaining between them. Germline CDR1 SGHAT, CDR2 FQDESV (reference sequence). The CDR3 runs 13 residues. The CDR3, as DNA: TGTGCCAGCAGCCCACAGGGGAGGCACGAGCAGTACTTC. It translates to CASSPQGRHEQYF.

The chain joins TRBV7-7 to TRBJ2-1; 11 nucleotides align to TRBD2. The junction had 3 bases not matched to a gene; V was cut back by 5 bases and J by 3 bases. The length of the CDR3 is 15 residues. CDR1 is SSHAT, CDR2 FNYEAQ, per germline (reference sequence). CDR3 amino acids: CASSRGLAGYNEQFF. The CDR3 region has the DNA TGTGCCAGCAGCCGCGGACTAGCGGGCTACAATGAGCAGTTCTTC.

This chain connects TRBV5-1 to TRBJ1-1; D ambiguous. V shed 0 bases and J shed 7 bases, with 13 bases lying between them. Germline CDR1 and CDR2: SGHRS and YFSETQ. This CDR3 has 14 amino acids. DNA for the CDR3: TGCGCCAGCAGCTTGGCCCTGAAGGACGGTGAAGCTTTCTTT. Translated: CASSLALKDGEAFF.

V and J are TRBV6-6 and TRBJ1-5; D remains unclear. V lost 6 bases to trimming and J lost 3 bases, with 15 bases between them. The CDR3 consists of 15 residues. Germline CDR1 and CDR2: MNHNY and SVGAGI (reference sequence). CDR3 region: CASSPGPRFNQPQHF. In nucleotides, the CDR3 is TGTGCCAGCAGCCCAGGACCGCGATTCAATCAGCCCCAGCATTTT.

V and J are TRBV19 and TRBJ1-1; D gene ambiguous. Germline V lookup: CDR1 LNHDA, CDR2 SQIVND (reference sequence). The CDR3 contains 14 residues. Trimming took off 5 bases at V and 2 bases at J, with 12 bases between the two ends. CDR3 amino acids: CASSFQTGNTEAFF. The CDR3, as DNA: TGTGCCAGTAGTTTCCAGACTGGTAACACTGAAGCTTTCTTT.

The rearrangement joins TRBV5-1 to TRBJ2-5, with D perhaps being TRBD1 or TRBD2 (5 bases each). Trimming removed 1 base at V and 5 bases at J, with 12 bases between. The CDR3 runs 14 residues. Per germline, CDR1 SGHRS and CDR2 YFSETQ. This CDR3 is CASSLSEGWETQYF. As DNA, the CDR3 is TGCGCCAGCAGCTTGTCCGAGGGGTGGGAGACCCAGTACTTC.

This clone has a handful of counts. The chain is built from TRBV7-2 and TRBJ1-5; TRBD1 is a possible D gene (6 bases). Germline CDR1 and CDR2: SGHTA and FQGNSA. Trimming stripped 5 bases from V and 1 base from J, with 12 bases between. The CDR3 length is 15 residues. The CDR3 protein is CASSPTGISNQPQHF. CDR3 DNA sequence: TGTGCCAGCAGCCCCACAGGGATCAGCAATCAGCCCCAGCATTTT.

The chain recombines TRBV5-4 with TRBJ2-7, with D tentatively TRBD2 (6 bases). From germline, CDR1 is SGHNT and CDR2 YYREEE (reference sequence). The CDR3 spans 14 residues. Deletions cut 1 base from V and 5 bases from J, with 13 bases between. For the CDR3, the DNA is TGTGCCAGCAGCTTGAATGTAGCTAGCGACGAGCAGTACTTC. It codes for CASSLNVASDEQYF.

This chain joins TRBV4-1 and TRBJ2-7, with 11 nucleotides matching TRBD2. CDR1 and CDR2 from the germline V gene are MGHRA and YSYEKL. Trimming at V came to 2 bases and at J to 5 bases, leaving 5 bases not matched to a gene. The CDR3 totals 15 residues. DNA for the CDR3: TGCGCCAGCAGCCAATTAGCGGGAGGGCCTGACGAGCAGTACTTC. Its protein is CASSQLAGGPDEQYF.

In DNA form, the CDR3 reads TGTGCCAGCAGCCAACGGACAGGGCCTAGCTACACCTTC. It is translated as CASSQRTGPSYTF. The V call is TRBV5-5, the J call TRBJ1-2, with 8 bases aligning to TRBD1. J was trimmed by 9 bases and V by 4 bases; bases with no gene match: 8. Germline V gene lookup returns CDR1 SGHKS and CDR2 YYEKEE (reference sequence). This CDR3 region has 13 residues.

The chain combines TRBV29-1 with TRBJ1-2, with D unclear. This CDR3 has 15 residues. Trimming cost V 3 bases and J 2 bases, with 16 bases left between them. The germline V gene has CDR1 SQVTM and CDR2 ANQGSEA. CDR3 in amino acids: CSVETEGLGNYGYTF. CDR3 DNA sequence: TGCAGCGTTGAGACCGAAGGACTCGGCAACTATGGCTACACCTTC.

V usage is TRBV6-5 and J usage is TRBJ1-1; TRBD1 aligns across 7 bases. V lost 6 bases to trimming and J lost 11 bases; unmatched junction nucleotides: 9. Germline V lookup: CDR1 MNHEY, CDR2 SVGAGI. This CDR3 has 12 residues. CDR3 residues: CASRQGRGLAFF. For the CDR3, the DNA is TGTGCCAGCAGACAAGGGAGGGGGCTGGCTTTCTTT.

The chain has TRBV5-4 and TRBJ2-3; D may correspond to TRBD1 or TRBD2 (5 bases each). Germline V gene data show CDR1 as SGHNT and CDR2 as YYREEE (reference sequence). The V gene lost 4 bases and the J gene lost 6 bases, with 18 bases spanning the gap. The CDR3 has 15 residues. The CDR3 protein is CASSPYRGATDTQYF. DNA of the CDR3: TGTGCCAGCAGCCCATATAGAGGGGCAACTGATACGCAGTATTTT.

The chain combines TRBV10-2 with TRBJ2-7; 7 nucleotides agree with TRBD2. CDR1 WSHSY and CDR2 SAAADI come from the germline V gene. The CDR3 sequence is 16 residues long. The trim removed 5 bases at V and 2 bases at J, leaving 12 bases unmatched. CDR3 nucleotides: TGCGCCAGCAGTTGGCTAGCGGTGAGCTCGGCCTACGAGCAGTACTTC. This codes for CASSWLAVSSAYEQYF.

This chain links TRBV9 with TRBJ1-6; D ambiguous. Per the germline V gene, CDR1 is SGDLS and CDR2 is YYNGEE. The CDR3 covers 14 residues. V was cut by 0 bases and J by 9 bases, with 10 bases left in between. This chain's CDR3 is CASSVDSLGSPLHF. The CDR3 coding sequence is TGTGCCAGCAGCGTAGACTCCCTGGGTTCACCCCTCCACTTT.

V and J are TRBV15 and TRBJ2-7; possible D gene TRBD2, 6 bases. The V gene's germline CDR1 is LNHNV and CDR2 YYDKDF (reference sequence). The CDR3 covers 14 residues. The ends were cut back, 1 base at V and 2 bases at J, with 9 bases in the middle. Here the CDR3 reads CATSRGGVPYEQYF. The CDR3 nucleotides read TGTGCCACCAGCAGAGGGGGGGTACCCTACGAGCAGTACTTC.